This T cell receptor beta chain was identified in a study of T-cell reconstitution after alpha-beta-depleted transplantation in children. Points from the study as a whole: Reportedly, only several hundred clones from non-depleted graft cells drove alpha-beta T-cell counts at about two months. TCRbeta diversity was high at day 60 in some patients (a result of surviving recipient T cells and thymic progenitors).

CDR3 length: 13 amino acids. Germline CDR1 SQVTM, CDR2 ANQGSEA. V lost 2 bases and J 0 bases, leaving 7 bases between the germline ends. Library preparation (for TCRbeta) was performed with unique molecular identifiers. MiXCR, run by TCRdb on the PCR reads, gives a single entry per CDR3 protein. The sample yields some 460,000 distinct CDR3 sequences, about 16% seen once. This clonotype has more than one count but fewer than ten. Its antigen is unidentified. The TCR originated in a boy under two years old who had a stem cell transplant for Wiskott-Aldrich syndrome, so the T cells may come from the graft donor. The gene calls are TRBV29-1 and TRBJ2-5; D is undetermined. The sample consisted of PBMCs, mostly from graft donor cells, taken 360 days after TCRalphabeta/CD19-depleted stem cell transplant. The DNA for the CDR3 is TGCAGCGTTGAAAGGTCAGACCAAGAGACCCAGTACTTC. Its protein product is CSVERSDQETQYF.